This is a list of T cell receptor beta chains from one sample in a study of T cell responses to AZD1222 COVID-19 vaccine. Sequencing used immunoSEQ multiplex PCR; TCRdb keeps in-frame clones, though not all of them. Of 150,000 or so clones listed, approximately 91% were seen once; the top ten hold under 1.2%. The specimen comprised peripheral blood, sampled 28 days after the second AZD1222 dose. The receptors stem from an adult who received the AZD1222 COVID-19 vaccine. Both conserved end residues are part of each CDR3. Fields, in order: J gene, V gene, D gene, clone size, CDR3 protein, CDR3 DNA. The D gene is left open where the match is weak. Clone size is not always given. Where it is, it says once, few, many or a class for expanded clones.

>TRBJ1-2|TRBV9|.|once
CASSVAGGGNYGYTF
TGTGCCAGCAGCGTAGCTGGGGGGGGAAACTATGGCTACACCTTC
>TRBJ2-3|TRBV7-6|TRBD1|.
CASSYRTGGFDTQYF
TGTGCCAGCAGCTACCGGACAGGGGGCTTTGATACGCAGTATTTT
>TRBJ2-3|TRBV7-2|.|.
CASSFIDTQYF
TGTGCCAGCAGCTTCATTGATACGCAGTATTTT
>TRBJ1-1|TRBV5-1|TRBD1|.
CASSGTGYTEAFF
TGCGCCAGCTCCGGGACAGGCTACACTGAAGCTTTCTTT
>TRBJ2-1|TRBV30|.|.
CAWSGQATGAQFF
TGTGCCTGGAGTGGACAGGCCACGGGAGCACAGTTCTTC
>TRBJ1-2|TRBV28|.|once
CASSFGGNPVRYGYTF
TGTGCCAGCAGTTTCGGGGGGAACCCCGTGCGTTATGGCTACACCTTC
>TRBJ1-4|TRBV6-1|TRBD1|once
CASSEGTGGSVDEKLFF
TGTGCCAGCAGCGAAGGGACAGGGGGCTCCGTGGATGAAAAACTGTTTTTT
>TRBJ1-4|TRBV19|.|.
CASNAGTSTEKLFF
TGTGCCAGTAATGCCGGGACATCAACAGAAAAACTGTTTTTT
>TRBJ2-7|TRBV10-3|.|.
CAISKQGPSFSYEQYF
TGTGCCATCAGCAAACAGGGACCCAGTTTTTCCTACGAGCAGTACTTC
>TRBJ2-1|TRBV18|.|.
CASSPSGGHEQFF
TGTGCCAGCTCACCCTCAGGGGGGCATGAGCAGTTCTTC
>TRBJ2-7|TRBV4-2|TRBD2|once
CASSQETPSSGRVYEQYF
TGTGCCAGCAGCCAAGAAACTCCCTCTAGCGGGAGGGTCTACGAGCAGTACTTC
>TRBJ2-1|TRBV7-3|TRBD2|.
CASSTTSGSSDEQFF
TGTGCCAGCAGCACGACTAGCGGGAGTTCGGATGAGCAGTTCTTC
>TRBJ2-2|TRBV10-3|TRBD2|.
CAISESIASGRTNTGELFF
TGTGCCATCAGTGAGTCGATTGCTAGCGGGAGGACGAACACCGGGGAGCTGTTTTTT
>TRBJ1-1|TRBV5-4|.|few
CASSFRNTEAFF
TGTGCCAGCAGCTTCAGGAACACTGAAGCTTTCTTT
>TRBJ2-7|TRBV19|.|few
CASARLVPPYEQYF
TGTGCCAGTGCGAGACTTGTACCCCCCTACGAGCAGTACTTC
>TRBJ1-5|TRBV2|.|.
CASSPQTDNQPQHF
TGTGCCAGCAGTCCCCAGACAGACAATCAGCCCCAGCATTTT
>TRBJ1-2|TRBV9|.|.
CASSRSGREDYGYTF
TGTGCCAGCAGCCGATCGGGCCGGGAGGACTATGGCTACACCTTC
>TRBJ1-1|TRBV9|.|.
CASSKHQNTEAFF
TGTGCCAGCAGCAAACATCAGAACACTGAAGCTTTCTTT
>TRBJ2-7|TRBV7-9|.|.
CASSSIYSPRLYEQYF
TGTGCCAGCAGCTCCATATACTCCCCTCGACTCTACGAGCAGTACTTC
>TRBJ2-1|TRBV15|.|.
CATSRDHGEQFF
TGTGCCACCAGCAGAGATCATGGTGAGCAGTTCTTC
>TRBJ2-1|TRBV27|TRBD2|.
CASSSIGWASGYNEQFF
TGTGCCAGCAGTTCCATTGGATGGGCTAGCGGATACAATGAGCAGTTCTTC
>TRBJ1-4|TRBV5-1|.|.
CASRIGAGNEKLFF
TGCGCCAGCCGGATTGGGGCGGGGAATGAAAAACTGTTTTTT
>TRBJ1-1|TRBV19|.|.
CASSISGADTEAFF
TGTGCCAGTAGTATATCCGGGGCGGACACTGAAGCTTTCTTT
>TRBJ2-2|TRBV2|.|.
CASSDITEKWAGELFF
TGTGCCAGCAGTGATATAACAGAAAAATGGGCGGGGGAGCTGTTTTTT
>TRBJ1-4|TRBV20-1|TRBD1|once
CSASSPGTGDNEKLFF
TGCAGTGCTAGTTCCCCCGGGACAGGGGATAATGAAAAACTGTTTTTT
>TRBJ2-6|TRBV5-1|.|.
CASSTGTISGANVLTF
TGCGCCAGCAGCACCGGGACAATCTCTGGGGCCAACGTCCTGACTTTC
>TRBJ1-1|TRBV5-1|TRBD1|.
CASSWGQGAQAFF
TGCGCCAGCAGTTGGGGACAGGGGGCGCAAGCTTTCTTT
>TRBJ2-5|TRBV5-6|.|.
CASSLRNGETQYF
TGTGCCAGCAGCTTGAGGAATGGGGAGACCCAGTACTTC
>TRBJ2-3|TRBV10-3|TRBD2|.
CAISDLAGAATQYF
TGTGCCATCAGTGATCTAGCGGGAGCAGCTACGCAGTATTTT
>TRBJ1-1|TRBV4-2|.|.
CASSQEGRGNTEAFF
TGTGCCAGCAGCCAAGAGGGACGGGGGAACACTGAAGCTTTCTTT
>TRBJ2-2|TRBV9|TRBD1|.
CASSPGQGSGELFF
TGTGCCAGCAGCCCGGGACAGGGATCCGGGGAGCTGTTTTTT
>TRBJ1-2|TRBV30|.|.
CAWSVRQGGLFTF
TGTGCCTGGAGTGTACGGCAGGGAGGGCTTTTCACCTTC
>TRBJ2-2|TRBV3-1/TRBV3-2|.|.
CASSSRDSGAGELFF
TGTGCCAGCAGCTCCCGGGATAGTGGGGCCGGGGAGCTGTTTTTT
>TRBJ2-1|TRBV5-6|.|.
CASSLFGGLVGQFF
TGTGCCAGCAGCTTGTTTGGGGGGTTGGTAGGGCAGTTCTTC
>TRBJ2-2|TRBV12-5|TRBD1|.
CASGSGQGISTGELFF
TGTGCTAGTGGCTCGGGACAGGGGATCAGCACCGGGGAGCTGTTTTTT
>TRBJ1-6|TRBV27|.|.
CASWSPDSGLGSPLHF
TGTGCCAGCTGGTCCCCAGACTCGGGGCTGGGTTCACCCCTCCACTTT
>TRBJ2-7|TRBV5-1|.|.
CASSLDSPTEQYF
TGCGCCAGCAGCTTAGACTCACCCACGGAGCAGTACTTC
>TRBJ1-1|TRBV7-3|.|.
CASSPQGSGMGTEAFF
TGTGCCAGCAGCCCACAGGGCTCAGGAATGGGCACTGAAGCTTTCTTT
>TRBJ2-5|TRBV4-2|.|.
CASSQGTGEDQETQYF
TGTGCCAGCAGCCAAGGGACCGGGGAGGACCAAGAGACCCAGTACTTC
>TRBJ1-1|TRBV18|TRBD1|once
CASSPTYRDRFTFSEAFF
TGTGCCAGCTCACCCACCTACCGGGACAGGTTTACGTTCTCTGAAGCTTTCTTT